These 10 T cell receptor beta chains originate from one sample sequenced in a study of cytomegalovirus exposure and HLA in healthy donors. With 60 Vbeta and 13 Jbeta primers, the PCR was carried out. Assay: immunoSEQ multiplex PCR; the TCRdb copy retains only in-frame clones and omits some. The data contain 240,000 or so clones, 80% to 85% of them singletons. The sequenced material came from PBMCs. The source is a woman aged 55 to 70 in good health and CMV-seropositive.

The chain combines TRBV7-2 with TRBJ2-2; 7 bases map to TRBD2. Germline trimming cut 0 bases from V and 0 bases from J; bases unmatched to any gene: 1. Germline-derived CDR1 and CDR2 are SGHTA and FQGNSA. The CDR3 runs to 16 residues. CDR3 nucleotide sequence: TGTGCCAGCAGCTTAGCGGGAGGGCCGAACACCGGGGAGCTGTTTTTT. Translating gives CASSLAGGPNTGELFF.

This chain joins TRBV6-4 and TRBJ2-2; D is uncertain. Trimming removed 9 bases from V and 6 bases from J, with 8 bases in between. The CDR3 extends over 11 amino acids. The germline V gene encodes CDR1 MRHNA and CDR2 SNTAGT. The CDR3 region is CASPTPGELFF. In DNA form, the CDR3 reads TGTGCCAGTCCCACACCCGGGGAGCTGTTTTTT.

The chain is built from TRBV10-3 and TRBJ1-1; 9 bases are a match to TRBD1. The trim removed 6 bases at V and 1 base at J, leaving 6 bases unmatched. Germline V lookup: CDR1 ENHRY, CDR2 SYGVKD. The CDR3 is 15 residues long. CDR3 bases: TGTGCCATCAGGGCACCGGGACAGGGGAACACTGAAGCTTTCTTT. This gives the protein CAIRAPGQGNTEAFF.

This chain links TRBV6-1 with TRBJ1-1; 7 nucleotides line up with TRBD1. The CDR3 is 13 amino acids. Losses at the gene ends were 6 bases for V and 1 base for J; bases not matched to a gene: 2. Germline V gene sequence: CDR1 MNHNS, CDR2 SASEGT. The CDR3 DNA follows: TGTGCCAGCAGCAGACAGGGGAACACTGAAGCTTTCTTT. This gives the protein CASSRQGNTEAFF.

The V gene is TRBV2, the J gene TRBJ2-7; unclear D gene. This CDR3 has 10 residues. In germline, CDR1 is SNHLY, CDR2 FYNNEI. The V and J ends lost 8 bases and 6 bases respectively, with 8 bases between them. The CDR3 nucleotides read TGTGCCAGCGTCTCCCTCGAGCAGTACTTC. Its protein is CASVSLEQYF.

The chain recombines TRBV6-5 with TRBJ1-1; D gene unclear. The V end was cut by 2 bases, the J end by 5 bases, with 12 bases between. CDR1 and CDR2 from the germline V gene are MNHEY and SVGAGI. This CDR3 region has 14 residues. The CDR3 spells CASSYGVGRTEAFF. CDR3 coding DNA: TGTGCCAGCAGTTACGGGGTGGGGAGGACTGAAGCTTTCTTT.

The chain couples TRBV20-1 to TRBJ1-2, with D possibly matching TRBD1 (6 bases). This CDR3 region has 11 residues. The V and J ends lost 6 bases and 8 bases respectively, with 13 bases between them. CDR1 DFQATT and CDR2 SNEGSKA come from the germline V gene (reference sequence). The CDR3 region is CSAIGGYGYTF. The CDR3 DNA reads TGCAGTGCGATAGGGGGTTACGGCTACACCTTC.

V usage is TRBV28 and J usage is TRBJ1-3; no clear D. V lost 4 bases to trimming and J lost 4 bases, with 17 bases between them. CDR1 MDHEN and CDR2 SYDVKM come from the germline V gene. CDR3 length equals 16 residues. The CDR3 nucleotides read TGTGCCAGCAGTTCCCTGAGGGATGTAGCGGGAAACACCATATATTTT. This translates into CASSSLRDVAGNTIYF.

This rearrangement joins TRBV10-2 to TRBJ2-3, with TRBD1 identical over 11 bases. The V gene's germline CDR1 is WSHSY and CDR2 SAAADI. The CDR3 totals 14 residues. V was clipped by 6 bases and J by 2 bases; unmatched bases: 1. In DNA form, the CDR3 reads TGCGCCAGCAGGGACAGGGGGCCCACAGATACGCAGTATTTT. Translated, it gives CASRDRGPTDTQYF.

J is TRBJ1-1 and V is TRBV29-1; 10 nucleotides line up with TRBD1. The CDR3 consists of 13 residues. CDR1 SQVTM and CDR2 ANQGSEA come from the germline V gene. V shed 3 bases, J shed 4 bases, and the junction held 2 bases outside the gene matches. In nucleotides, the CDR3 is TGCAGCGTTGAGGGACAGGGGCGCACTGAAGCTTTCTTT. Protein: CSVEGQGRTEAFF.